These 14 T cell receptor beta chains originate from one sample sequenced in a study of blood T cell repertoires in COVID-19. TCRdb keeps only in-frame clones here, not all; method: immunoSEQ multiplex PCR. The table records 180,000 or so clones, around 79% of them present only once. The specimen sequenced was PBMCs or T cells enriched from blood (not recorded which). The receptors derive from a man aged 45-65 years who had recovered from COVID-19.

The chain couples TRBV30 to TRBJ1-1; D possibly corresponds to TRBD1 (6 bases). CDR1 GTSNPN and CDR2 SVGIG come from the germline V gene (reference sequence). V was cut by 2 bases and J by 5 bases, with 21 bases left in between. There are 16 residues in the CDR3. The CDR3 DNA reads as TGTGCCTGGAGTTCAACTACAGGGAAGGCAAGAACTGAAGCTTTCTTT. Translation gives CAWSSTTGKARTEAFF.

This rearrangement joins TRBV18 to TRBJ1-2; tentative D call: TRBD1 (6 bases). The CDR3 length is 16 residues. The ends were cut back, 2 bases at V and 5 bases at J, with 18 bases in the middle. The germline V gene encodes CDR1 KGHSH and CDR2 LQKENI. For the CDR3, the DNA is TGTGCCAGCTCACCATCTCCGCCAGGGGCGAATTATGGCTACACCTTC. Protein sequence: CASSPSPPGANYGYTF.

Regarding this clone: This specimen includes other DNA sequences encoding the same CDR3. The chain combines TRBV20-1 with TRBJ2-5, with D perhaps matching TRBD1 (6 bases). Germline V gene sequence: CDR1 DFQATT, CDR2 SNEGSKA (reference sequence). Trimming took off 6 bases at V and 5 bases at J, with 10 bases between the two ends. The CDR3 runs to 11 residues. DNA for the CDR3: TGCAGTGCCGATAGGGGGGAGACCCAGTACTTC. The encoded protein is CSADRGETQYF.

In this sample, this clone turned up a few times. J is TRBJ1-4 and V is TRBV28, with D maybe TRBD1 (5 bases). The CDR3 runs to 13 residues. Per germline, CDR1 MDHEN and CDR2 SYDVKM. The V and J ends lost 6 bases and 5 bases respectively, with 10 bases between them. DNA for the CDR3: TGTGCCAGCAGGGGGGGGGTAAATGAAAAACTGTTTTTT. This codes for CASRGGVNEKLFF.

This chain connects TRBV19 to TRBJ2-7; the match to TRBD1 covers 7 bases. The V segment lost 6 bases and the J segment 2 bases; nucleotides outside the gene matches: 7. The CDR3 is 14 residues long. Looked up from germline, CDR1 is LNHDA and CDR2 is SQIVND (reference sequence). CDR3 loop: CASSRRQGTYEQYF. The CDR3, as DNA: TGTGCCAGTAGCCGCCGACAGGGCACCTACGAGCAGTACTTC.

A few counts support this clone. The V call is TRBV18, the J call TRBJ2-1; possible D gene TRBD1, 5 bases. The ends were cut back, 6 bases at V and 9 bases at J, with 18 bases in the middle. Germline V gene sequence: CDR1 KGHSH, CDR2 LQKENI. This CDR3 has 14 amino acids. The CDR3 nucleotides read TGTGCCAGCTCCTCAGGGTCCCTAAACTCTGAGCAGTTCTTC. It encodes CASSSGSLNSEQFF.

This chain joins TRBV9 and TRBJ2-5; 8 positions match TRBD1. Germline CDR1 SGDLS, CDR2 YYNGEE. Trimming took 3 bases from V and 1 from J; bases not matched to a gene: 5. CDR3 size: 15 residues. The CDR3 region has the DNA TGTGCCAGCAGCGCAGGGGACAGGCCCCAAGAGACCCAGTACTTC. Residues: CASSAGDRPQETQYF.

This clone occurred a few times. The gene calls are TRBV18 and TRBJ1-5, with TRBD1 as a possible D gene (5 bases). Germline-derived CDR1 and CDR2 are KGHSH and LQKENI. The V end was cut by 1 base, the J end by 3 bases, with 13 bases between. This CDR3 spans 16 amino acids. The CDR3 region is CASSPLFSGINQPQHF. The DNA for the CDR3 is TGTGCCAGCTCACCACTTTTTTCAGGGATCAATCAGCCCCAGCATTTT.

In this sample, this clone turned up once. This chain connects TRBV19 to TRBJ1-2, with a weak D call TRBD1 (6 bases). This CDR3 has 16 residues. Per the germline V gene, CDR1 is LNHDA and CDR2 is SQIVND (reference sequence). V lost 0 bases and J 0 bases, leaving 11 bases between the germline ends. In DNA form, the CDR3 reads TGTGCCAGTAGTATAGAGGGCAGGGGACCTAACTATGGCTACACCTTC. This gives the protein CASSIEGRGPNYGYTF.

This clone was observed a handful of times. The CDR3 spells CASGPGQGFSGYTF. The CDR3 bases are TGTGCCAGTGGGCCGGGACAGGGTTTTTCTGGCTACACCTTC. The rearrangement uses TRBV6-5 and TRBJ1-2; 9 bases are a match to TRBD1. The ends lost 9 bases at V and 7 bases at J; junction bases unmatched: 12. The germline V gene has CDR1 MNHEY and CDR2 SVGAGI. This CDR3 has 14 amino acids.

This CDR3 is CASSQVGGSGTGANYGYTF. The CDR3 nucleotides read TGTGCCAGCAGCCAAGTCGGGGGATCCGGGACAGGAGCTAACTATGGCTACACCTTC. The rearrangement joins TRBV3-1 (or the pseudogene TRBV3-2) to TRBJ1-2, with 8 bases identical to TRBD1. The length of the CDR3 is 19 residues. Germline CDR1 reads LGHDT; CDR2 reads YNNKEL (reference sequence). The trim removed 1 base at V and 0 bases at J, leaving 13 bases unmatched.

This chain links TRBV2 with TRBJ2-4, with 11 bases fitting TRBD1. In germline, CDR1 is SNHLY, CDR2 FYNNEI. CDR3 length: 16 residues. V was pared by 1 base and J by 2 bases, with 1 base of the junction left unmatched. This chain's CDR3 is CASSEGTGGSKNIQYF. Here the CDR3 DNA reads TGTGCCAGCAGTGAAGGGACAGGGGGCTCCAAAAACATTCAGTACTTC.

The genes are TRBV7-9 and TRBJ1-1; 10 positions match TRBD1. From germline, CDR1 is SEHNR and CDR2 FQNEAQ (reference sequence). V lost 5 bases and J lost 4; bases outside the gene matches: 19. This CDR3 has 19 amino acids. The CDR3 DNA sequence: TGTGCCAGCAGCGCATCTTTGGGGGAAATGGGACAGGGGATCACTGAAGCTTTCTTT. It is translated as CASSASLGEMGQGITEAFF.

The chain combines TRBV4-1 with TRBJ2-7, with D possibly TRBD2 on 5 matching bases. This CDR3 has 15 amino acids. Trimming left V 0 bases short and J 7 bases short, with 16 bases between. Germline values: CDR1 MGHRA, CDR2 YSYEKL. This CDR3 reads CASSQDGVKSLEQYF. The CDR3, as DNA: TGCGCCAGCAGCCAAGACGGGGTAAAAAGTTTAGAGCAGTACTTC.